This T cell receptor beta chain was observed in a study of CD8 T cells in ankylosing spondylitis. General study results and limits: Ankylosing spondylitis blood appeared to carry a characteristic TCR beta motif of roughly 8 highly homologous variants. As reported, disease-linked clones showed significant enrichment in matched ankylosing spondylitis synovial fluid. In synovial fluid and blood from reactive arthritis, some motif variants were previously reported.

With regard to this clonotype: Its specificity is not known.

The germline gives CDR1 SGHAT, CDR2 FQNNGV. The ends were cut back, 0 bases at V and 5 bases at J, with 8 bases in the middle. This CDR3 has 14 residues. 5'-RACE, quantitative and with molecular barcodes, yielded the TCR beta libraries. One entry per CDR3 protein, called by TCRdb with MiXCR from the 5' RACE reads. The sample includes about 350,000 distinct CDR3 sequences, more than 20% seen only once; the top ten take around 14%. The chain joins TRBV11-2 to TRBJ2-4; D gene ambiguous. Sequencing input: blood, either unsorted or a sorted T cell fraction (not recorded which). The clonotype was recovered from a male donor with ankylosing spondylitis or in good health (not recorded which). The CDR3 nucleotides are TGTGCCAGCAGCTTAGAGGGGTTTCAAAACATTCAGTACTTC. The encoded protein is CASSLEGFQNIQYF.